Each of the 21 T cell receptor beta chains below was sequenced from the same sample in a study of blood T cell repertoires in COVID-19 (dated by TCRdb to about 2020). The library was generated by the immunoSEQ multiplex PCR assay. TCRdb took over this immuneACCESS table, retaining in-frame rearrangements with V and J assigned. Such tables are incomplete; in checked studies, under half of the missing clones stem from an unresolved V gene, and the remainder is unexplained. This sample holds some 290,000 clones; 81% were observed only once. The ten most abundant clones make up 2.5% to 3% of the sample. Specimen: peripheral blood. These TCRs come from a woman aged 55 to 70 with active or convalescent COVID-19.

The J gene is TRBJ1-2, the V gene TRBV4-3; weak D call: TRBD1 (5 bases). V was clipped by 0 bases and J by 7 bases, with 18 bases between them. Per germline, CDR1 LGHNA and CDR2 YSLEER. There are 16 residues in the CDR3. The CDR3 region is CASSQDSWQGESGYTF. The CDR3 nucleotides are TGCGCCAGCAGCCAAGATAGTTGGCAGGGCGAGAGTGGCTACACCTTC.

This clone has just one count. CDR3 sequence reads: CASSIEGGYTGELFF. In DNA, the CDR3 is TGTGCCAGTAGTATTGAAGGGGGTTACACCGGGGAGCTGTTTTTT. This sequence joins TRBV19 and TRBJ2-2, with D tentatively TRBD1 (6 bases). Per the germline V gene, CDR1 is LNHDA and CDR2 is SQIVND (reference sequence). The CDR3 has 15 amino acids. With 3 bases removed from V and 3 bases from J, the gap between germline ends came to 11 bases. The whole variable domain, filled in from reference TRBV19 and TRBJ2-2, reads DGGITQSPKYLFRKEGQNVTLSCEQNLNHDAMYWYRQDPGQGLRLIYYSQIVNDFQKGDIAEGYSVSREKKESFPLTVTSAQKNPTAFYLCASSIEGGYTGELFFGEGSRLTVL.

The chain links TRBV28 to TRBJ1-3; tentatively, D is TRBD1 (5 bases). This CDR3 contains 15 residues. Trimming took off 1 base at V and 3 bases at J, with 10 bases between the two ends. CDR1 is MDHEN and CDR2 is SYDVKM in the germline V gene. CDR3 amino acids: CASSLSPRGGNTIYF. The CDR3 coding sequence is TGTGCCAGCAGTTTATCCCCAAGGGGTGGAAACACCATATATTTT.

The genes are TRBV29-1 and TRBJ1-2; 12 bases line up with TRBD1. Germline assignment: CDR1 SQVTM and CDR2 ANQGSEA. The CDR3 is made up of 12 amino acids. The J segment lost 8 bases and the V segment lost 7 bases, leaving 5 bases of the junction unmatched. The CDR3 DNA is TGCAGCGGGGGACAGGGGGCAAGCGGCTACACCTTC. This gives the protein CSGGQGASGYTF.

The sample holds one count of this clone. This sequence joins TRBV11-1 and TRBJ1-1; 8 nucleotides agree with TRBD1. The J segment lost 5 bases and the V segment lost 6 bases, leaving 5 bases of the junction unmatched. The CDR3 totals 13 residues. The germline V gene encodes CDR1 SGHAT and CDR2 FQDESV (reference sequence). For the CDR3, the DNA is TGTGCCAGCAGTGACAGGGGATGGACTGAAGCTTTCTTT. Translating gives CASSDRGWTEAFF.

The V gene is TRBV6-1, the J gene TRBJ2-5, with a tentative D call TRBD2 (6 bases). V gave up 2 bases and J gave up 5 bases, with 15 bases separating them. The CDR3 spans 15 residues. The germline V gene has CDR1 MNHNS and CDR2 SASEGT. The CDR3 here is CASSELGTAPETQYF. In DNA form, the CDR3 reads TGTGCCAGCAGTGAACTTGGGACTGCCCCGGAGACCCAGTACTTC.

J is TRBJ1-1 and V is TRBV29-1; D ambiguous. The germline V gene encodes CDR1 SQVTM and CDR2 ANQGSEA. The length of the CDR3 is 12 residues. The ends were cut back, 7 bases at V and 1 base at J, with 10 bases in the middle. Here the CDR3 reads CSARLGNTEAFF. The CDR3 DNA follows: TGCAGCGCTAGGCTAGGGAACACTGAAGCTTTCTTT.

The genes are TRBV10-3 and TRBJ1-5, with TRBD1 identical over 7 bases. The CDR3 is made up of 16 amino acids. Germline CDR1 reads ENHRY; CDR2 reads SYGVKD. V shed 3 bases, J shed 3 bases, and the junction held 8 bases outside the gene matches. The CDR3 sequence is CAISEKTGAINQPQHF. In DNA, the CDR3 is TGTGCCATCAGTGAAAAAACAGGGGCGATCAATCAGCCCCAGCATTTT.

This sequence joins TRBV6-6 and TRBJ1-1, with D possibly matching TRBD1 (6 bases). The CDR3 covers 15 residues. Germline CDR1 reads MNHNY; CDR2 reads SVGAGI (reference sequence). Trimming shortened V by 6 bases and J by 1 base, and 15 bases separated the two germline ends. CDR3 residues: CASSPGQWGNTEAFF. The CDR3 DNA follows: TGTGCCAGCAGCCCCGGACAGTGGGGGAACACTGAAGCTTTCTTT.

The chain employs TRBV5-6 and TRBJ1-2; perhaps TRBD1 as D (6 bases). V was cut by 3 bases and J by 5 bases, with 14 bases left in between. This CDR3 spans 14 amino acids. Per germline, CDR1 SGHDT and CDR2 YYEEEE. CDR3 loop: CASSSKGGPYGYTF. The CDR3 nucleotides are TGTGCCAGCAGCTCCAAGGGGGGGCCGTATGGCTACACCTTC. Full variable domain (remainder filled in from reference TRBV5-6 and TRBJ1-2): DAGVTQSPTHLIKTRGQQVTLRCSPKSGHDTVSWYQQALGQGPQFIFQYYEEEERQRGNFPDRFSGHQFPNYSSELNVNALLLGDSALYLCASSSKGGPYGYTFGSGTRLTVV.

The chain is built from TRBV19 and TRBJ2-7, with 7 bases lining up with TRBD2. Germline V CDR1 and CDR2: LNHDA, SQIVND (reference sequence). The CDR3 spans 14 residues. J gave up 0 bases and V 8 bases, and 7 bases lay outside the gene matches. In nucleotides, the CDR3 is TGTGCCAGTGGGGGACTACCGAGCTCCTACGAGCAGTACTTC. It specifies CASGGLPSSYEQYF.

Only one count was recorded for this clone. This chain links TRBV19 with TRBJ1-2; a possible D gene is TRBD1 (5 bases). Germline values: CDR1 LNHDA, CDR2 SQIVND (reference sequence). Trimming took 5 bases from V and 4 from J, leaving 20 bases between them. This CDR3 contains 16 residues. The CDR3 sequence: CASSGRDVLAAYGYTF. In DNA, the CDR3 is TGTGCCAGTAGTGGGAGGGACGTTCTGGCTGCCTATGGCTACACCTTC.

The V and J genes are TRBV2 and TRBJ2-5, with 10 bases matching TRBD1. Germline CDR1 reads SNHLY; CDR2 reads FYNNEI. The junction had 8 bases not matched to a gene; V was cut back by 8 bases and J by 5 bases. This CDR3 contains 14 residues. DNA for the CDR3: TGTGCCAGCGGGACAGGGGCATCAAGGGAGACCCAGTACTTC. It encodes CASGTGASRETQYF.

The chain uses TRBV7-9 and TRBJ2-5, with 11 bases lining up with TRBD1. The V segment lost 1 base and the J segment 4 bases; nucleotides outside the gene matches: 5. The V gene's germline CDR1 is SEHNR and CDR2 FQNEAQ (reference sequence). This CDR3 has 16 amino acids. Here the CDR3 DNA reads TGTGCCAGCAGCTTAGGCACCGGGACAGGGGGAGAGACCCAGTACTTC. Translation gives CASSLGTGTGGETQYF.

The genes are TRBV5-8 and TRBJ2-7, with D unclear. Per germline, CDR1 SGHTS and CDR2 YDEGEE. The V and J ends lost 1 base and 6 bases respectively, with 14 bases between them. This CDR3 has 14 residues. CDR3 region: CASSLRGPLGEQYF. CDR3 coding DNA: TGTGCCAGCAGCTTGCGTGGGCCTTTGGGCGAGCAGTACTTC.

This sequence joins TRBV2 and TRBJ1-6; maybe TRBD1 (6 bases). Trimming shortened V by 7 bases and J by 6 bases, and 13 bases separated the two germline ends. Germline V gives CDR1 SNHLY, CDR2 FYNNEI. This CDR3 has 14 residues. CDR3 region: CASTEQGINSPLHF. CDR3 coding DNA: TGTGCCAGCACAGAACAGGGAATTAATTCACCCCTCCACTTT.

In this sample, this clone turned up a few times. The J gene is TRBJ1-5, the V gene TRBV27; D perhaps matches TRBD1 (5 bases). Germline assignment: CDR1 MNHEY and CDR2 SMNVEV (reference sequence). V was cut by 2 bases and J by 5 bases, with 16 bases left in between. The CDR3 is 16 residues long. The CDR3 DNA sequence: TGTGCCAGCAGTTTAGGATCCTCAGGGATTTATCAGCCCCAGCATTTT. It codes for CASSLGSSGIYQPQHF.

This chain connects TRBV14 to TRBJ2-7, with a possible D match to TRBD1 (6 bases). The CDR3 length is 16 residues. Deletions cut 3 bases from V and 3 bases from J, with 18 bases between. CDR1 and CDR2 from the germline V gene are SGHDN and FVKESK. DNA of the CDR3: TGTGCCAGCAGCCAGGCCCCTCCCGGGACACTCTACGAGCAGTACTTC. It is translated as CASSQAPPGTLYEQYF. The full variable domain, rest sourced from reference TRBV14 and TRBJ2-7, is EAGVTQFPSHSVIEKGQTVTLRCDPISGHDNLYWYRRVMGKEIKFLLHFVKESKQDESGMPNNRFLAERTGGTYSTLKVQPAELEDSGVYFCASSQAPPGTLYEQYFGPGTRLTVT.

Concerning this clone itself: This could be a read error, since a much larger clone is one nucleotide away. The chain carries TRBV11-2 and TRBJ2-7, with D perhaps matching TRBD1 (5 bases). Trimming shortened V by 2 bases and J by 2 bases, and 7 bases separated the two germline ends. Looked up from germline, CDR1 is SGHAT and CDR2 is FQNNGV. The CDR3 loop spans 13 amino acids. In DNA, the CDR3 is TGTGCCAGCAGCTTACAGACAGCCTACGAGCAGTACTTC. Its translation is CASSLQTAYEQYF.

This sequence joins TRBV28 and TRBJ1-1; 9 nucleotides match TRBD1. Germline V CDR1 and CDR2: MDHEN, SYDVKM. The CDR3 is 14 amino acids. V was pared by 5 bases and J by 5 bases, with 6 bases of the junction left unmatched. CDR3 sequence: CASSPGQGYTEAFF. The CDR3, as DNA: TGTGCCAGCAGTCCCGGACAGGGGTATACTGAAGCTTTCTTT.

This chain joins TRBV3-1 (or the pseudogene TRBV3-2) and TRBJ1-1; no definite D call. The germline V gene has CDR1 LGHDT and CDR2 YNNKEL (reference sequence). This CDR3 spans 15 amino acids. Trimming took 1 base from V and 1 from J, leaving 10 bases between them. The CDR3 loop is CASSQGYTANTEAFF. In DNA, the CDR3 is TGTGCCAGCAGCCAAGGGTACACAGCGAACACTGAAGCTTTCTTT.